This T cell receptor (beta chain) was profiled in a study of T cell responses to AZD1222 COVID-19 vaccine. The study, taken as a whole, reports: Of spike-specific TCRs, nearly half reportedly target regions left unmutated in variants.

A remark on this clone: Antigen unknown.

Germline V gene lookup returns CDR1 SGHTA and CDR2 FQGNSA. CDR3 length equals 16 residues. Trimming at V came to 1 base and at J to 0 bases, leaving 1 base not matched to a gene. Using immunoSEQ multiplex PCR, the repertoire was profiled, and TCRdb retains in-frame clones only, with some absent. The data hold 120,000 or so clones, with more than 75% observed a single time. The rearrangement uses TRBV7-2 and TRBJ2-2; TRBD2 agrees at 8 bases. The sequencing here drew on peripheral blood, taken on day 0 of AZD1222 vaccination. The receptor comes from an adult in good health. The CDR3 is CASSLVAGTNTGELFF. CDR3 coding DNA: TGTGCCAGCAGCTTAGTAGCGGGGACGAACACCGGGGAGCTGTTTTTT.